Described below is a single T cell receptor beta chain sequence and its context. Its antigen is as yet unknown. The length of the CDR3 is 15 residues. With 2 bases removed from V and 0 bases from J, the gap between germline ends came to 10 bases. Per the germline V gene, CDR1 is LNHDA and CDR2 is SQIVND (reference sequence). The data belong to a study of cytomegalovirus exposure and HLA in healthy donors. General study findings and limits: TCR beta sequences numbering about 17,000 were associated with HLA alleles at 0.05 false discovery rate in a later analysis. A cluster of highly shared sequence variants was likely a sequencing artifact. TRBV6-2, TRBV6-3 and other indistinguishable V segments were excluded.

In the PCR, 60 Vbeta and 13 Jbeta primers were used. Profiling relied on immunoSEQ multiplex PCR, and the TCRdb table lists in-frame clones only, not all of them. In the table there are about 120,000 clones, about 78% of which are singletons. V usage is TRBV19 and J usage is TRBJ1-1; D may be TRBD1 (6 bases). Specimen: PBMCs. This receptor was obtained from a man in his thirties or forties in good health and CMV-seronegative. CDR3 in amino acids: CASSISDSLNTEAFF. The CDR3, as DNA: TGTGCCAGTAGTATATCGGACAGCCTGAACACTGAAGCTTTCTTT.